The 8 T cell receptor beta chains in this list originate from one sample, sequenced in a study of cytomegalovirus exposure and HLA in healthy donors. With 60 Vbeta and 13 Jbeta primers, the PCR was carried out. The data were produced by immunoSEQ multiplex PCR, yet TCRdb's version contains in-frame clones alone and is incomplete. Here the sample spans 60,000 or so clones, around 68% being singletons. Source material: PBMCs. These TCRs come from a man aged 50 or older in good health and CMV-seropositive.

V and J are TRBV9 and TRBJ2-4; 9 positions agree with TRBD1. This CDR3 is built from 16 residues. Germline V gives CDR1 SGDLS, CDR2 YYNGEE. J lost 3 bases, V lost 3 bases, and 7 bases had no gene match. CDR3 residues: CASSGGQGFFKNIQYF. CDR3 nucleotides: TGTGCCAGCAGCGGGGGACAGGGTTTTTTCAAAAACATTCAGTACTTC.

The chain recombines TRBV7-9 with TRBJ1-5; TRBD1 is a possible D gene (5 bases). Trimming left V 5 bases short and J 3 bases short, with 14 bases between. Per the germline V gene, CDR1 is SEHNR and CDR2 is FQNEAQ (reference sequence). The CDR3 is 15 amino acids. The CDR3 is CASSLGDWDNQPQHF. As DNA, the CDR3 is TGTGCCAGCAGCCTGGGGGACTGGGACAATCAGCCCCAGCATTTT. The full variable domain, with the rest looked up from reference TRBV7-9 and TRBJ1-5, is DTGVSQNPRHKITKRGQNVTFRCDPISEHNRLYWYRQTLGQGPEFLTYFQNEAQLEKSRLLSDRFSAERPKGSFSTLEIQRTEQGDSAMYLCASSLGDWDNQPQHFGDGTRLSIL.

J is TRBJ2-7 and V is TRBV29-1, with 10 positions matching TRBD1. CDR3 size: 14 residues. J gave up 8 bases and V 6 bases, and 13 bases lay outside the gene matches. CDR1 and CDR2 (germline): SQVTM, ANQGSEA. The CDR3 coding sequence is TGCAGCGTCACAGTCCCGGGACAGGGGCAGAAGCAGTACTTC. This codes for CSVTVPGQGQKQYF.

On this clone itself: An end of the junction differs from the germline gene, which may be a read error. Other DNA variants within this sample encode the same CDR3. The V gene is TRBV5-1, the J gene TRBJ1-6, with D hard to call. The CDR3 sequence is 16 residues long. Looked up from germline, CDR1 is SGHRS and CDR2 is YFSETQ. The CDR3 DNA follows: TGCGCCAGCAGCTTCGGGAGCAGCTCCTATAATTCCCCCCTCCACTTT. Translating gives CASSFGSSSYNSPLHF.

This sequence joins TRBV5-1 and TRBJ2-3; perhaps TRBD1 as D (5 bases). Trimming took 6 bases from V and 0 from J, leaving 14 bases between them. This CDR3 region has 15 residues. CDR1 is SGHRS, CDR2 YFSETQ, per germline. Written as DNA, the CDR3 is TGCGCCAGCAACGAACAGGCCACTAGCACAGATACGCAGTATTTT. This codes for CASNEQATSTDTQYF.

This sequence joins TRBV28 and TRBJ1-1; 8 bases are a match to TRBD1. Germline CDR1 and CDR2: MDHEN and SYDVKM. V lost 0 bases and J lost 5; bases outside the gene matches: 5. The CDR3 sequence is 15 residues long. CDR3 residues: CASSLWQGAWTEAFF. The CDR3 region has the DNA TGTGCCAGCAGTTTATGGCAGGGGGCGTGGACTGAAGCTTTCTTT.

V is TRBV27 and J is TRBJ1-1; TRBD1 matches 8 bases. Germline-derived CDR1 and CDR2 are MNHEY and SMNVEV (reference sequence). This CDR3 region has 15 residues. Losses at the gene ends were 4 bases for V and 0 bases for J; bases not matched to a gene: 4. The CDR3 nucleotides read TGTGCCAGCAGTTCACGGACAGGGTTGAACACTGAAGCTTTCTTT. Translating it yields CASSSRTGLNTEAFF.

This clone was picked up a small number of times. This chain joins TRBV7-2 and TRBJ2-2, with a weak D call TRBD1 (6 bases). V lost 3 bases and J 9 bases, leaving 11 bases between the germline ends. Germline CDR1 and CDR2: SGHTA and FQGNSA. This CDR3 has 13 residues. The CDR3 region is CASSFNRVRELFF. The CDR3 nucleotides are TGTGCCAGCAGCTTTAACAGGGTTAGGGAGCTGTTTTTT.